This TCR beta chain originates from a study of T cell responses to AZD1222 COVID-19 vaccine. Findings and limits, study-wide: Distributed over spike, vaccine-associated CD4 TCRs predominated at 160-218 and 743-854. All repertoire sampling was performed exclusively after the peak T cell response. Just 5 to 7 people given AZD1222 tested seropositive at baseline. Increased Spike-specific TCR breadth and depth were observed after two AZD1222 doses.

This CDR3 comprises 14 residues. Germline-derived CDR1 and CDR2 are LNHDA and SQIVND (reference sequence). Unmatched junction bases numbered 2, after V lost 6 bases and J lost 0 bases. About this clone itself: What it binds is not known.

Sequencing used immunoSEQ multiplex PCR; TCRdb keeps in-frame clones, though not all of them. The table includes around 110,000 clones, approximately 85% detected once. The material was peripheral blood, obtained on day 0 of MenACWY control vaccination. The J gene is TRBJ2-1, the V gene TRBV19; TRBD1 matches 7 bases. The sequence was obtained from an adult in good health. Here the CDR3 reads CASSRGNSYNEQFF. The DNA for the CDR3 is TGTGCCAGTAGCAGGGGGAACTCCTACAATGAGCAGTTCTTC.